Shown below are 20 T cell receptor beta chains from a single sample sequenced in a study of cytomegalovirus exposure and HLA in healthy donors. 60 Vbeta and 13 Jbeta primers were used in PCR. Sequenced by immunoSEQ multiplex PCR; TCRdb stores in-frame clones only, minus some. The repertoire holds approximately 150,000 clones, around 75% seen once, with 1.5% to 2% in the top ten. The sample comprised PBMCs. These receptors were collected from a woman aged 18-35 years in good health and CMV-seronegative.

This clone has a handful of counts. V usage is TRBV21-1 and J usage is TRBJ2-7; whether TRBD2, the table's D call, matches the DNA was not checked. TRBV21-1 represents a pseudogene. This CDR3 comprises 14 residues. CDR3 region: CAIATSGASYEQYV. Here the CDR3 DNA reads TGTGCCATCGCGACTAGCGGGGCCTCCTACGAGCAGTACGTC.

Of note for this clone: An end of the junction differs from the germline gene, which may be a read error. V and J are TRBV7-9 and TRBJ1-2; 7 bases match TRBD1. Germline V gives CDR1 SEHNR, CDR2 FQNEAQ (reference sequence). The CDR3 loop spans 13 amino acids. CDR3 nucleotide sequence: TGTTCCAGCAGCTTGACAGGGAACTATGGCTACACCTTC. Protein sequence: CSSSLTGNYGYTF.

The chain joins TRBV5-1 to TRBJ1-5; weak D call: TRBD1 (5 bases). Germline V CDR1 and CDR2: SGHRS, YFSETQ. This CDR3 is 15 amino acids long. Deletions cut 0 bases from V and 4 bases from J, with 11 bases between. The DNA of the CDR3 is TGCGCCAGCAGCTTGGGCGGGACCGAGAATCAGCCCCAGCATTTT. Translated: CASSLGGTENQPQHF.

With regard to this clone: In the same sample, other DNA sequences code for this CDR3. This rearrangement joins TRBV11-2 to TRBJ2-7, with D possibly matching TRBD1 (5 bases). CDR1 is SGHAT, CDR2 FQNNGV, per germline. V was cut by 1 base and J by 7 bases, with 11 bases left in between. This CDR3 has 13 amino acids. The CDR3 nucleotides are TGTGCCAGCAGCTTAGGACAGATTTATGAGCAGTACTTC. This translates into CASSLGQIYEQYF.

The chain combines TRBV2 with TRBJ2-3, with TRBD2 identical over 10 bases. The ends lost 6 bases at V and 5 bases at J; junction bases unmatched: 11. Germline V CDR1 and CDR2: SNHLY, FYNNEI. The CDR3 has 16 residues. The CDR3 DNA reads as TGTGCCAGCAGGGCACACGGACTAGCGGCCAGAGATACGCAGTATTTT. Its translation is CASRAHGLAARDTQYF.

CDR3 sequence reads: CSASLLDTQYF. The CDR3 DNA reads as TGCAGTGCTTCTTTGTTAGATACGCAGTATTTT. The V and J genes are TRBV20-1 and TRBJ2-3; D call uncertain. This CDR3 contains 11 residues. The V and J ends lost 5 bases and 5 bases respectively, with 8 bases between them. CDR1 DFQATT and CDR2 SNEGSKA come from the germline V gene (reference sequence).

The J gene is TRBJ2-7, the V gene TRBV4-1; 7 nucleotides line up with TRBD1. The CDR3 has 16 residues. Trimming at V came to 0 bases and at J to 0 bases, leaving 5 bases not matched to a gene. Germline V CDR1 and CDR2: MGHRA, YSYEKL. The DNA of the CDR3 is TGCGCCAGCAGCCAAGAACAGGGGTTTCTCTCCTACGAGCAGTACTTC. This sequence encodes CASSQEQGFLSYEQYF.

This sequence joins TRBV9 and TRBJ1-6; D is possibly TRBD1 (5 bases). CDR3 length: 17 residues. Germline assignment: CDR1 SGDLS and CDR2 YYNGEE. Trimming pared 3 bases from V and 10 bases from J, leaving 23 bases between. CDR3 protein: CASSAQEGTLLGSPLHF. The DNA of the CDR3 is TGTGCCAGCAGCGCCCAAGAGGGGACTCTTCTTGGGTCACCCCTCCACTTT.

This clone has only one observation. Distinct nucleotide sequences in the sample also encode this CDR3. The chain combines TRBV18 with TRBJ1-1, with D unresolved. The V gene lost 2 bases and the J gene lost 1 base, with 5 bases spanning the gap. The germline gives CDR1 KGHSH, CDR2 LQKENI. This CDR3 region has 13 residues. This CDR3 is CASSPSENTEAFF. The CDR3 DNA is TGTGCCAGCTCACCAAGCGAGAACACTGAAGCTTTCTTT.

V usage is TRBV4-1 and J usage is TRBJ1-1, with a weak D call TRBD1 (6 bases). V lost 1 base to trimming and J lost 2 bases, with 11 bases between them. Per germline, CDR1 MGHRA and CDR2 YSYEKL. The CDR3 runs 15 residues. The CDR3 DNA sequence: TGCGCCAGCAGCCAAGCCGGGACAACCAACACTGAAGCTTTCTTT. It codes for CASSQAGTTNTEAFF.

This clone appeared a few times. V and J are TRBV28 and TRBJ2-7, with D tentatively TRBD2 (7 bases). This CDR3 is built from 19 residues. Germline V gives CDR1 MDHEN, CDR2 SYDVKM. V was shortened by 6 bases and J by 4 bases, with 31 bases between the two germline ends. DNA of the CDR3: TGTGCCAGCAGCCAAGGGGAGGTGTGGGGGGGGCAGAGGCAATACGAGCAGTACTTC. This encodes CASSQGEVWGGQRQYEQYF. Full variable domain (rest looked up from reference TRBV28 and TRBJ2-7): DVKVTQSSRYLVKRTGEKVFLECVQDMDHENMFWYRQDPGLGLRLIYFSYDVKMKEKGDIPEGYSVSREKKERFSLILESASTNQTSMYLCASSQGEVWGGQRQYEQYFGPGTRLTVT.

This clone has only a few counts. The chain is built from TRBV5-6 and TRBJ2-7; D might be TRBD1 (5 bases). The CDR3 covers 14 residues. The V gene's germline CDR1 is SGHDT and CDR2 YYEEEE. Between the trimmed V and J ends, which lost 4 bases and 7 bases, there was a span of 18 bases. CDR3 loop: CASSPRGSRREQYF. CDR3 coding DNA: TGTGCCAGCAGCCCTAGGGGCTCCCGGCGTGAGCAGTACTTC.

This chain joins TRBV7-2 and TRBJ1-5, with 7 bases aligning to TRBD1. In germline, CDR1 is SGHTA, CDR2 FQGNSA. With 1 base clipped from V and 6 bases from J, the junction kept 6 bases outside the gene matches. The CDR3 spans 15 residues. In nucleotides, the CDR3 is TGTGCCAGCAGCTTAGGGGTAGGGGGCACTCAGCCCCAGCATTTT. The encoded protein is CASSLGVGGTQPQHF.

The gene calls are TRBV6-5 and TRBJ2-7; 9 nucleotides line up with TRBD1. The CDR3 length is 14 residues. Germline V lookup: CDR1 MNHEY, CDR2 SVGAGI. Trimming at V came to 4 bases and at J to 2 bases, leaving 3 bases not matched to a gene. CDR3 nucleotide sequence: TGTGCCAGCAGTTTCGACAGGGGGGCCTACGAGCAGTACTTC. Translated, it gives CASSFDRGAYEQYF.

The chain joins TRBV4-1 to TRBJ2-3, with TRBD2 as a possible D gene (6 bases). The CDR3 loop spans 13 amino acids. The V gene's germline CDR1 is MGHRA and CDR2 YSYEKL. Trimming took 4 bases from V and 5 from J, leaving 10 bases between them. DNA of the CDR3: TGCGCCAGCAGCCCCCGAGCGGGAGATACGCAGTATTTT. Encoded protein: CASSPRAGDTQYF.

This clone was seen a handful of times. The chain joins TRBV4-3 to TRBJ1-1; 8 bases map to TRBD1. The V gene's germline CDR1 is LGHNA and CDR2 YSLEER. With 0 bases clipped from V and 3 bases from J, the junction kept 9 bases outside the gene matches. CDR3 length: 17 amino acids. For the CDR3, the DNA is TGCGCCAGCAGCCAAGACCCGACAGGGGATGGGGACACTGAAGCTTTCTTT. This sequence encodes CASSQDPTGDGDTEAFF.

The genes are TRBV5-1 and TRBJ2-1, with 8 bases lining up with TRBD1. CDR1 is SGHRS and CDR2 is YFSETQ in the germline V gene. This CDR3 comprises 11 residues. The ends lost 5 bases at V and 13 bases at J; junction bases unmatched: 5. The DNA for the CDR3 is TGCGCCAGCAGTTCCTCAGGGGGCCAGTTCTTC. It is translated as CASSSSGGQFF.

The chain employs TRBV4-3 and TRBJ2-2; 8 bases match TRBD2. Germline-derived CDR1 and CDR2 are LGHNA and YSLEER. This CDR3 is built from 15 residues. The trim removed 0 bases at V and 6 bases at J, leaving 3 bases unmatched. CDR3 loop: CASSQDTSGAGELFF. In DNA form, the CDR3 reads TGCGCCAGCAGCCAAGATACTAGCGGCGCCGGGGAGCTGTTTTTT.

The chain combines TRBV10-2 with TRBJ2-7; 7 bases fit TRBD2. This CDR3 spans 16 amino acids. V shed 8 bases, J shed 2 bases, and the junction held 15 bases outside the gene matches. Germline loops: CDR1 WSHSY, CDR2 SAAADI. CDR3 residues: CASGAGGERGTYEQYV. CDR3 nucleotide sequence: TGCGCCAGCGGGGCCGGCGGAGAGCGGGGCACCTACGAGCAGTACGTC.

This chain uses TRBV27 with TRBJ2-2, with 10 bases fitting TRBD1. V shed 6 bases, J shed 5 bases, and the junction held 6 bases outside the gene matches. The germline CDR1 and CDR2 sequences are MNHEY and SMNVEV (reference sequence). The CDR3 contains 15 residues. The CDR3: CASSSGTGETGELFF. As DNA, the CDR3 is TGTGCCAGCAGCTCCGGGACAGGGGAAACCGGGGAGCTGTTTTTT.